The entry below describes one T cell receptor (beta chain). Its cognate antigen has yet to be identified. Base qualities are not recorded, but no much larger clone differs from it by a single base. Library prep was done by the immunoSEQ multiplex PCR assay. Not all clones reach the TCRdb copy of this immuneACCESS table, which keeps in-frame sequences only. Checked studies attribute under half of the gap to unresolved V genes and leave the rest unexplained. This sample holds tens of thousands of clones; roughly 90% were observed only once. The ten largest clones represent more than 0.8% of the sample. For TCR Vbeta sequencing, memory CD4+ T cells were sorted ex vivo from the peripheral blood of both healthy controls and narcolepsy patients. This entry comes from a study of T cells in narcolepsy (dated by TCRdb to the late 2010s). Regarding the study in general: Healthy control donors were enrolled in the study alongside patients who had narcolepsy type 1 or type 2 (NT1, NT2). The study sought autoreactive T cells targeting hypocretin neuron self-antigens (hypocretin, TRIB2) in narcolepsy patients, using TCR Vbeta sequencing to track clonotypes in blood and CSF. Overall study results and their limits: In plots comparing CSF and blood CD4+ T cell clonotypes from the same patient, HCRT-specific and TRIB2-specific autoreactive clonotypes were highlighted. According to the report, autoreactive clonotypes were detected serially in the blood of the same patients and of different patients, but not in healthy controls. Numbers of sequenced blood memory CD4+ clonotypes were comparable, with averages of approximately 39,000 in patients and 33,354 in controls. Some blood memory CD4+ repertoires from patients and controls contained no sequences matching autoreactive T cell clones.

Reading from cysteine to phenylalanine, the CDR3 counts 14 amino acids. Only the CDR3 region is kept as DNA, spanning 42 bases read in frame from base 1. Relative to germline, V is 6 bases shorter and J is 0 bases shorter, with 12 bases between their ends. Based on the germline V gene, the CDR1 and CDR2 sequences are SGDLS and YYNGEE. Sequencing input: CD45RA- memory CD4+ T cells from PBMCs. The sample's cell subset or site, from its label and the paper: memory T cells sorted ex vivo from peripheral blood. Recombination connected TRBV9 to TRBJ2-5, with TRBD2 tentatively as D gene (6 bases match). This clonotype originated in a human donor with narcolepsy. The bases read TGTGCCAGCACTAAGGGCGGGAACCAAGAGACCCAGTACTTC. This yields the protein CASTKGGNQETQYF.